The next 22 T cell receptor beta chains were all read from a single sample in a study of a mutant IDH1 vaccine in newly diagnosed glioma. Antigens for these TCRs are unknown. The sample's time point: week 47, end of study. Vaccination used 300 ug of mutant IDH1 20-mer peptide per dose, with topical imiquimod. Only in-frame clones appear in the TCRdb table, and some are missing; sequencing was by immunoSEQ multiplex PCR. The sample holds 90,000 to 100,000 clones; roughly 90% are singletons and the top ten take around 0.73%. The starting material was PBMCs, obtained from a glioma patient whose treatment included an IDH1 peptide vaccine. The receptors come from a woman aged 45-59 years with glioma.

The V gene is TRBV9, the J gene TRBJ2-1; a possible D gene is TRBD2 (6 bases). Trimming cost V 5 bases and J 0 bases, with 12 bases left between them. The CDR3 totals 15 residues. Looked up from germline, CDR1 is SGDLS and CDR2 is YYNGEE. The CDR3 DNA reads as TGTGCCAGCAGGGATACCGGGGGCTCCTACAATGAGCAGTTCTTC. This sequence encodes CASRDTGGSYNEQFF.

V usage is TRBV4-1 and J usage is TRBJ2-7; TRBD2 matches 9 bases. The V gene's germline CDR1 is MGHRA and CDR2 YSYEKL. Germline trimming cut 0 bases from V and 3 bases from J; bases unmatched to any gene: 12. The CDR3 totals 18 residues. DNA of the CDR3: TGCGCCAGCAGCCAAGATCGGCCCGGCGGGAGGGAATTCTACGAGCAGTACTTC. Residues: CASSQDRPGGREFYEQYF.

The chain joins TRBV6-5 to TRBJ1-4, with 9 bases aligning to TRBD1. After removal of 0 bases from V and 8 bases from J, the junction contained 1 base not matched to a gene. Germline assignment: CDR1 MNHEY and CDR2 SVGAGI. The CDR3 consists of 14 residues. DNA for the CDR3: TGTGCCAGCAGTTACTCGGGGACAGGGGAAAAACTGTTTTTT. Translation gives CASSYSGTGEKLFF.

The chain combines TRBV5-1 with TRBJ2-1; 11 positions agree with TRBD2. Germline V gene sequence: CDR1 SGHRS, CDR2 YFSETQ. The CDR3 spans 15 residues. The ends lost 2 bases at V and 8 bases at J; junction bases unmatched: 6. CDR3 residues: CASSFSGRARDEQFF. The CDR3 region has the DNA TGCGCCAGCAGCTTTAGCGGGAGGGCCAGGGATGAGCAGTTCTTC.

This chain joins TRBV6-5 and TRBJ1-2; D possibly corresponds to TRBD1 (5 bases). This CDR3 comprises 14 residues. CDR1 and CDR2 (germline): MNHEY, SVGAGI. V was trimmed by 5 bases and J by 6 bases, leaving 16 bases between them. This chain's CDR3 is CASSDFTGDHGYTF. CDR3 DNA: TGTGCCAGCAGTGACTTTACAGGAGATCATGGCTACACCTTC.

V is TRBV27 and J is TRBJ2-1; tentative D call: TRBD2 (5 bases). The CDR3 runs to 13 residues. V was trimmed by 6 bases and J by 8 bases, leaving 14 bases between them. The germline gives CDR1 MNHEY, CDR2 SMNVEV (reference sequence). Here the CDR3 DNA reads TGTGCCAGCAGCTCTTCACTAGTGGATGAGCAGTTCTTC. It is translated as CASSSSLVDEQFF.

The CDR3 sequence is CASSFGQGHQPQHF. CDR3 in DNA: TGTGCCAGCAGCTTCGGACAGGGGCATCAGCCCCAGCATTTT. V is TRBV5-8 and J is TRBJ1-5, with 9 positions matching TRBD1. After removal of 2 bases from V and 5 bases from J, the junction contained 2 bases not matched to a gene. This CDR3 has 14 residues. Germline values: CDR1 SGHTS, CDR2 YDEGEE.

The rearrangement links TRBV9 to TRBJ2-1, with unresolved D. Germline V gene data show CDR1 as SGDLS and CDR2 as YYNGEE. Deletions cut 0 bases from V and 5 bases from J, with 9 bases between. This CDR3 spans 14 amino acids. For the CDR3, the DNA is TGTGCCAGCAGCGTAGGGGTACACAACAATGAGCAGTTCTTC. It is translated as CASSVGVHNNEQFF.

This chain links TRBV28 with TRBJ1-1, with a tentative D call TRBD1 (5 bases). The germline gives CDR1 MDHEN, CDR2 SYDVKM. The length of the CDR3 is 16 residues. V lost 2 bases, J lost 5 bases, and 18 bases lay in between. DNA of the CDR3: TGTGCCAGCAGTTTAGGTCCGGGACCCAGGAATACTGAAGCTTTCTTT. It specifies CASSLGPGPRNTEAFF.

CDR3 region: CASRRGETQYF. The CDR3 DNA sequence: TGCGCCAGCAGAAGGGGAGAGACCCAGTACTTC. This chain connects TRBV5-1 to TRBJ2-5, with D maybe TRBD1 (5 bases). V gave up 5 bases and J gave up 4 bases, with 6 bases separating them. Germline CDR1 and CDR2: SGHRS and YFSETQ. The CDR3 has 11 amino acids.

This clone has only a few counts. In DNA form, the CDR3 reads TGTGCCAGCCGGGGTCGGGAGTATCAGCCCCAGCATTTT. Encoded protein: CASRGREYQPQHF. The J gene is TRBJ1-5, the V gene TRBV28; D not resolved. The CDR3 contains 13 residues. Germline CDR1 MDHEN, CDR2 SYDVKM. The germline V and J ends were trimmed by 8 bases and 5 bases, with 13 bases remaining between them.

The gene calls are TRBV6-5 and TRBJ1-4, with D perhaps matching TRBD1 (5 bases). Germline V CDR1 and CDR2: MNHEY, SVGAGI. Trimming cost V 6 bases and J 8 bases, with 16 bases left between them. This CDR3 contains 14 residues. The CDR3 is CASSGTEVWEKLFF. CDR3 DNA sequence: TGTGCCAGCAGCGGGACGGAGGTCTGGGAAAAACTGTTTTTT.

J is TRBJ2-2 and V is TRBV5-4, with 10 bases fitting TRBD2. Per the germline V gene, CDR1 is SGHNT and CDR2 is YYREEE (reference sequence). V gave up 7 bases and J gave up 1 base; unmatched junction bases: 1. There are 14 residues in the CDR3. This CDR3 is CASRTSGNTGELFF. The CDR3 DNA sequence: TGTGCCAGCCGGACTAGCGGGAACACCGGGGAGCTGTTTTTT.

The genes are TRBV5-4 and TRBJ1-5, with D tentatively TRBD1 (5 bases). Germline loops: CDR1 SGHNT, CDR2 YYREEE (reference sequence). CDR3 length equals 12 residues. The V end lost 2 bases, the J end lost 6 bases, and 6 bases lay between the germline ends. The CDR3 loop reads CASSFGGQPQHF. The CDR3 nucleotides read TGTGCCAGCAGCTTCGGGGGTCAGCCCCAGCATTTT.

Here the CDR3 DNA reads TGTGCCAGTACCTCGGACAGGGCCAGCGGCATTCAGTACTTC. It codes for CASTSDRASGIQYF. The genes are TRBV19 and TRBJ2-4, with 8 bases lining up with TRBD1. CDR3 size: 14 residues. V lost 7 bases, J lost 9 bases, and 11 bases stayed unmatched. CDR1 LNHDA and CDR2 SQIVND come from the germline V gene (reference sequence).

This chain links TRBV6-4 with TRBJ1-2, with 8 bases fitting TRBD1. CDR1 is MRHNA, CDR2 SNTAGT, per germline. Trimming removed 0 bases from V and 8 bases from J; junction bases left unmatched: 11. The CDR3 loop spans 16 amino acids. In nucleotides, the CDR3 is TGTGCCAGCAGTGACTCGACCCCCGGACAGGGCCGCGGCTACACCTTC. Residues: CASSDSTPGQGRGYTF.

CDR3 loop: CASRDGHNEQFF. In DNA, the CDR3 is TGTGCCAGCCGGGACGGCCACAATGAGCAGTTCTTC. V is TRBV5-4 and J is TRBJ2-1, with D perhaps assigned TRBD1 or TRBD2 (5 bases each). The CDR3 has 12 amino acids. The germline gives CDR1 SGHNT, CDR2 YYREEE (reference sequence). The V end lost 7 bases, the J end lost 5 bases, and 10 bases lay between the germline ends.

The chain has TRBV7-3 and TRBJ2-1; D may be TRBD2 (6 bases). This CDR3 region has 14 residues. Germline CDR1 and CDR2: SGHTA and FQGTGA. With 2 bases removed from V and 8 bases from J, the gap between germline ends came to 13 bases. The CDR3 here is CASSLGLAFDEQFF. The CDR3 bases are TGTGCCAGCAGCTTAGGGCTAGCGTTCGATGAGCAGTTCTTC.

The gene calls are TRBV2 and TRBJ1-6; 7 nucleotides agree with TRBD1. The junction had 12 bases not matched to a gene; V was cut back by 7 bases and J by 12 bases. Germline CDR1 SNHLY, CDR2 FYNNEI. The length of the CDR3 is 14 residues. The CDR3 reads CASIRVTGILPLHF. The CDR3 DNA sequence: TGTGCCAGCATTAGAGTGACAGGGATTTTACCCCTCCACTTT. The full variable domain, its missing parts supplied by reference TRBV2 and TRBJ1-6, is EPEVTQTPSHQVTQMGQEVILRCVPISNHLYFYWYRQILGQKVEFLVSFYNNEISEKSEIFDDQFSVERPDGSNFTLKIRSTKLEDSAMYFCASIRVTGILPLHFGNGTRLTVT.

The V gene is TRBV4-1, the J gene TRBJ2-7; D is perhaps TRBD2 (6 bases). The V end lost 2 bases, the J end lost 0 bases, and 11 bases lay between the germline ends. There are 15 residues in the CDR3. Germline lookup yields CDR1 MGHRA and CDR2 YSYEKL. The CDR3 sequence is CASSQHSGVSYEQYF. The CDR3 bases are TGCGCCAGCAGCCAACATAGCGGAGTCTCCTACGAGCAGTACTTC.

The V gene is TRBV5-1, the J gene TRBJ2-5, with D unclear. Germline values: CDR1 SGHRS, CDR2 YFSETQ. The CDR3 is made up of 13 amino acids. Trimming cost V 7 bases and J 1 base, with 11 bases left between them. CDR3 sequence: CASASSPQETQYF. The CDR3 region has the DNA TGCGCCAGCGCCTCAAGTCCCCAAGAGACCCAGTACTTC.

The chain has TRBV19 and TRBJ1-4; no firm D call. CDR3 length: 15 residues. CDR1 is LNHDA, CDR2 SQIVND, per germline (reference sequence). Deletions cut 7 bases from V and 0 bases from J, with 12 bases between. In DNA, the CDR3 is TGTGCCAGTACCGAGGTGGGAGCAACTAATGAAAAACTGTTTTTT. This encodes CASTEVGATNEKLFF.